Listed here are 5 T cell receptor beta chains from one sample, sequenced in a study of beta chain features in type 1 diabetes. Study-wide findings and caveats: Across all four CD4+ subsets, people with type 1 diabetes showed modestly shorter TCRB CDR3s.

Their antigens are not known. Expressed TCRB transcripts were sequenced because the entire RNA isolate underwent reverse transcription. Libraries were prepared by immunoSEQ multiplex PCR; TCRdb keeps only in-frame clonotypes and omits some of them. Of some 660,000 clones in the sample, roughly 13% were seen once. The sequencing input was naive CD4+ T cells from blood. All receptors come from a man aged 18 to 29 with type 1 diabetes.

This sequence joins TRBV29-1 and TRBJ2-3, with D perhaps TRBD2 (6 bases). The germline gives CDR1 SQVTM, CDR2 ANQGSEA. The CDR3 covers 12 residues. V was cut by 5 bases and J by 4 bases, with 10 bases left in between. The CDR3 DNA follows: TGCAGCGTTATGACGGGGGCAGATACGCAGTATTTT. The encoded protein is CSVMTGADTQYF.

This chain uses TRBV6-6 with TRBJ1-5; no reliable D call. V lost 2 bases, J lost 1 base, and 9 bases lay in between. Germline V lookup: CDR1 MNHNY, CDR2 SVGAGI (reference sequence). CDR3 length: 15 amino acids. The CDR3 DNA is TGTGCCAGCAGTTACAGTTCGCCAAGCAATCAGCCCCAGCATTTT. This codes for CASSYSSPSNQPQHF.

V usage is TRBV6-1 and J usage is TRBJ2-1, with 10 positions matching TRBD1. Looked up from germline, CDR1 is MNHNS and CDR2 is SASEGT. CDR3 length: 14 residues. Germline trimming cut 4 bases from V and 8 bases from J; bases unmatched to any gene: 5. The CDR3 sequence: CASSGRDRGYEQFF. The CDR3 region has the DNA TGTGCCAGCAGTGGCCGGGACAGGGGATATGAGCAGTTCTTC.

This clone was detected only a few times. Other DNA sequences in the same sample also yield this CDR3. V and J are TRBV28 and TRBJ1-2; 7 bases align to TRBD1. Germline V lookup: CDR1 MDHEN, CDR2 SYDVKM. J lost 7 bases, V lost 5 bases, and 4 bases had no gene match. The CDR3 runs 12 residues. The CDR3 region is CASSRTGPGYTF. The CDR3 bases are TGTGCCAGCAGTAGGACAGGCCCTGGCTACACCTTC.

The J gene is TRBJ1-2, the V gene TRBV28, with D possibly matching TRBD1 (5 bases). The CDR3 contains 15 residues. V lost 6 bases, J lost 5 bases, and 19 bases lay in between. Germline lookup yields CDR1 MDHEN and CDR2 SYDVKM. CDR3 in amino acids: CASREGSGGLYGYTF. The CDR3 DNA reads as TGTGCCAGCAGAGAGGGGTCGGGTGGGTTGTATGGCTACACCTTC.